Listed below are T cell receptor beta chains from one sample, sequenced in a study of blood T cell repertoires in COVID-19. The repertoire was sequenced with immunoSEQ multiplex PCR; TCRdb's copy has only in-frame clones and lacks some. The table includes a few hundred thousand clones, 75% to 90% detected once. The sequenced sample was peripheral blood. These receptors were taken from a woman in her 70s with COVID-19, enrolled during active disease. Each CDR3 is given with its conserved first and last residue. Each record gives: D gene, J gene, clone size, CDR3 length, V gene, CDR3 protein, CDR3 DNA. A D gene is named only where the DNA matches it firmly. Clone size is shown for a subset of rows, as once, few, many or a class of expanded clone.

>.|TRBJ2-1|.|14|TRBV4-1
CASSEQSSYNEQFF
TGCGCCAGCAGCGAACAAAGCTCCTACAATGAGCAGTTCTTC
>.|TRBJ2-7|.|13|TRBV7-6
CASSGAGSYEQYF
TGTGCCAGCAGCGGGGCAGGCTCCTACGAGCAGTACTTC
>TRBD1|TRBJ1-4|.|14|TRBV18
CASSPGTGIEKLFF
TGTGCCAGCTCACCCGGGACAGGGATTGAAAAACTGTTTTTT
>TRBD1|TRBJ1-2|few|18|TRBV7-6
CASSRDRGSLGGSYGYTF
TGTGCCAGCAGCAGGGACAGGGGTTCTCTGGGCGGCAGCTATGGCTACACCTTC
>.|TRBJ1-3|.|17|TRBV3-1/TRBV3-2
CASSRDLGGNSGNTIYF
TGTGCCAGCAGCCGGGACCTAGGGGGAAACTCTGGAAACACCATATATTTT
>.|TRBJ2-5|.|15|TRBV28
CASTPGGALGETQYF
TGTGCCAGCACTCCAGGTGGGGCCCTGGGGGAGACCCAGTACTTC
>TRBD1|TRBJ1-2|.|12|TRBV11-2
CASSTRQGAPTF
TGTGCCAGCAGCACTAGACAGGGGGCGCCTACCTTC
>TRBD2|TRBJ2-3|.|14|TRBV2
CASSLRAGGDTQYF
TGTGCCAGCAGTTTGCGAGCGGGAGGTGATACGCAGTATTTT
>.|TRBJ2-1|.|16|TRBV7-3
CASSPHGGRGVDEQFF
TGTGCCAGCAGCCCCCACGGTGGCAGGGGTGTAGATGAGCAGTTCTTC
>TRBD1|TRBJ1-2|.|15|TRBV5-1
CASSSDRGHNYGYTF
TGCGCCAGCAGCTCGGACAGGGGACACAACTATGGCTACACCTTC
>TRBD2|TRBJ2-2|few|19|TRBV28
CASSLSPGLAGGNTGELFF
TGTGCCAGCAGTTTATCCCCCGGACTAGCGGGAGGAAACACCGGGGAGCTGTTTTTT
>.|TRBJ1-1|.|12|TRBV5-1
CASSPGGPEAFF
TGCGCCAGCAGTCCGGGGGGTCCTGAAGCTTTCTTT
>TRBD2|TRBJ2-1|.|15|TRBV7-9
CASSFTSGRSNEQFF
TGTGCCAGCAGCTTCACTAGCGGGAGGTCGAATGAGCAGTTCTTC
>.|TRBJ2-5|once|19|TRBV7-9
CASSTLGGGLGVTGETQYF
TGTGCCAGCAGCACCCTAGGTGGTGGTCTTGGGGTTACAGGAGAGACCCAGTACTTC
>TRBD2|TRBJ2-3|.|15|TRBV28
CASSSGAGAADTQYF
TGTGCCAGCAGTTCCGGCGCGGGAGCGGCAGATACGCAGTATTTT
>.|TRBJ1-5|.|15|TRBV5-1
CASSLDAGSNQPQHF
TGCGCCAGCAGCTTGGACGCCGGTAGCAATCAGCCCCAGCATTTT
>TRBD2|TRBJ2-7|.|18|TRBV27
CASSLMASGRTRSYEQYF
TGTGCCAGCAGTTTAATGGCTAGCGGGAGGACGCGCTCCTACGAGCAGTACTTC
>TRBD1|TRBJ1-6|.|14|TRBV18
CASSPGTADSPLHF
TGTGCCAGCTCACCCGGGACAGCGGATTCACCCCTCCACTTT
>TRBD1|TRBJ2-7|.|15|TRBV15
CATSRKGQGSYEQYF
TGTGCCACCAGCAGAAAGGGACAGGGTTCCTACGAGCAGTACTTC
>TRBD1|TRBJ1-6|.|13|TRBV6-1
CASSWDSNSPLHF
TGTGCCAGCAGTTGGGACAGTAATTCACCCCTCCACTTT
>TRBD2|TRBJ2-4|.|16|TRBV6-2/TRBV6-3
CASSSVASGTKNIQYF
TGTGCCAGCAGTTCTGTGGCTAGCGGTACTAAAAACATTCAGTACTTC
>TRBD2|TRBJ2-4|.|16|TRBV28
CASESGRGRAKNIQYF
TGTGCCAGCGAAAGCGGGAGGGGAAGGGCCAAAAACATTCAGTACTTC
>TRBD1|TRBJ1-1|.|14|TRBV2
CASSEIGGGAEAFF
TGTGCCAGCAGTGAAATAGGGGGCGGTGCTGAAGCTTTCTTT
>.|TRBJ2-3|.|16|TRBV4-3
CASSQDRLRGTDTQYF
TGCGCCAGCAGCCAAGATAGACTACGGGGCACAGATACGCAGTATTTT
>.|TRBJ1-4|.|17|TRBV27
CASSFNSRSGLNEKLFF
TGTGCCAGCAGTTTCAACTCACGGTCGGGACTTAATGAAAAACTGTTTTTT
>TRBD2|TRBJ2-1|.|16|TRBV11-2
CASSRAGREGRNEQFF
TGTGCCAGCAGCCGAGCCGGGAGGGAGGGTAGGAATGAGCAGTTCTTC
>.|TRBJ1-1|few|12|TRBV28
CASSLYGQEAFF
TGTGCCAGCAGTTTGTATGGACAGGAAGCTTTCTTT
>.|TRBJ1-5|.|13|TRBV3-1/TRBV3-2
CASSLRGTQPQHF
TGTGCCAGCAGCCTGAGGGGGACTCAGCCCCAGCATTTT
>TRBD1|TRBJ1-2|.|16|TRBV7-2
CASSLAHRGRIGGYTF
TGTGCCAGCAGCTTAGCGCACAGGGGGCGGATTGGGGGCTACACCTTC
>TRBD1|TRBJ2-2|.|16|TRBV7-9
CASSLGETGITGELFF
TGTGCCAGCAGCTTAGGGGAGACAGGGATCACCGGGGAGCTGTTTTTT
>.|TRBJ1-3|.|14|TRBV28
CASLPQISGNTIYF
TGTGCCAGCCTCCCACAAATCTCTGGAAACACCATATATTTT
>.|TRBJ1-2|.|11|TRBV28
CASSLARGYTF
TGTGCCAGCAGTTTAGCGCGGGGCTACACCTTC
>TRBD1|TRBJ2-2|.|15|TRBV7-2
CASSPQGQGSGELFF
TGTGCCAGCAGCCCCCAGGGACAGGGATCCGGGGAGCTGTTTTTT
>TRBD1|TRBJ2-1|.|16|TRBV7-2
CASSLTGTGAYNEQFF
TGTGCCAGCAGCTTAACCGGGACAGGAGCCTACAATGAGCAGTTCTTC
>.|TRBJ2-7|.|10|TRBV29-1
CSVVSDEQYF
TGCAGCGTTGTGTCGGACGAGCAGTACTTC
>TRBD1|TRBJ1-2|.|13|TRBV3-1/TRBV3-2
CASSPRGAQGYTF
TGTGCCAGCAGCCCCAGGGGGGCACAAGGCTACACCTTC
>TRBD1|TRBJ1-6|.|15|TRBV7-6
CASSLGQGYNSPLHF
TGTGCCAGCAGCCTTGGACAGGGCTATAATTCACCCCTCCACTTT
>TRBD1|TRBJ2-2|.|16|TRBV11-2
CASSLDVGQGYGELFF
TGTGCCAGCAGCTTAGATGTGGGACAGGGTTACGGGGAGCTGTTTTTT
>.|TRBJ1-6|.|15|TRBV27
CASTGDRGGNSPLHF
TGTGCCAGCACGGGCGATAGGGGTGGCAATTCACCCCTCCACTTT
>TRBD1|TRBJ1-2|.|17|TRBV19
CASSLRGVTGAAYGYTF
TGTGCCAGTAGCCTTAGAGGTGTTACAGGGGCCGCCTATGGCTACACCTTC
>.|TRBJ2-1|.|12|TRBV28
CASTSTRDEQFF
TGTGCCAGTACATCTACCCGGGATGAGCAGTTCTTC
>.|TRBJ1-5|few|13|TRBV6-2/TRBV6-3
CASSSQGNQPQHF
TGTGCCAGCAGTTCCCAGGGAAATCAGCCCCAGCATTTT
>TRBD2|TRBJ2-1|.|15|TRBV9
CASSVRLAAYNEQFF
TGTGCCAGCAGCGTCAGACTAGCGGCCTACAATGAGCAGTTCTTC
>TRBD2|TRBJ2-3|.|17|TRBV7-7
CASSLRGGTKSTDTQYF
TGTGCCAGCAGCCTCCGCGGGGGGACAAAGAGCACAGATACGCAGTATTTT
>TRBD1|TRBJ1-5|.|15|TRBV28
CASSSGQKFGQPQHF
TGTGCCAGCAGTTCGGGACAGAAGTTTGGGCAGCCCCAGCATTTT
>.|TRBJ1-5|.|16|TRBV27
CASSPLGGKSDQPQHF
TGTGCCAGCAGCCCTCTGGGGGGTAAGTCGGATCAGCCCCAGCATTTT
>.|TRBJ1-4|.|16|TRBV28
CASSSIYRTSKEKLFF
TGTGCCAGCAGTTCAATTTACAGGACCTCGAAAGAAAAACTGTTTTTT
>.|TRBJ1-1|.|14|TRBV5-4
CASSLDSMNTEAFF
TGTGCCAGCAGCCTGGACAGCATGAACACTGAAGCTTTCTTT
>.|TRBJ2-7|.|15|TRBV28
CASSSFERKIYEQYF
TGTGCCAGCAGTTCCTTTGAGAGGAAAATCTACGAGCAGTACTTC
>.|TRBJ2-7|.|12|TRBV7-2
CASSPGSYEQYF
TGTGCCAGCAGCCCTGGGAGTTACGAGCAGTACTTC
>.|TRBJ1-3|.|17|TRBV11-2
CASSLVGSDSSGNTIYF
TGTGCCAGCAGCTTAGTTGGGTCCGACTCTTCGGGAAACACCATATATTTT
>TRBD2|TRBJ2-7|many|15|TRBV7-9
CASSLVIAGSYEQYF
TGTGCCAGCAGCTTAGTAATAGCGGGGTCCTACGAGCAGTACTTC
>TRBD2|TRBJ2-1|.|15|TRBV7-9
CASSPSGSAYNEQFF
TGTGCCAGCAGCCCGAGCGGGAGTGCCTACAATGAGCAGTTCTTC
>TRBD2|TRBJ2-1|.|16|TRBV7-9
CASSITDSGRAKREFF
TGTGCCAGCAGCATAACCGATAGCGGGAGGGCCAAAAGGGAGTTCTTC
>TRBD2|TRBJ2-1|.|15|TRBV18
CASFLAGGSYNEQFF
TGTGCCAGCTTCTTGGCGGGGGGCTCCTACAATGAGCAGTTCTTC
>.|TRBJ1-5|.|17|TRBV28
CASSPSLVRGARQPQHF
TGTGCCAGCAGTCCTTCCCTCGTACGGGGGGCTCGGCAGCCCCAGCATTTT